The 5 T cell receptor beta chains below come from one sample, sequenced in a study of shared clonotypes between healthy human individuals. TCRdb keeps only in-frame clones here, not all; method: immunoSEQ multiplex PCR. Among about 2 million clones listed, roughly 94% were seen once. The specimen was naive CD4+ T cells sorted from blood. Subset described: CD45RA+ positively selected. Every receptor here comes from a man aged 18 to 30 in good health.

The genes are TRBV5-1 and TRBJ1-1; D is uncertain. The CDR3 loop spans 13 amino acids. The germline gives CDR1 SGHRS, CDR2 YFSETQ. The V gene lost 2 bases and the J gene lost 3 bases, with 8 bases spanning the gap. In DNA, the CDR3 is TGCGCCAGCAGCTTTACGGTTGACACTGAAGCTTTCTTT. It yields the protein CASSFTVDTEAFF.

V gene TRBV28 combines with J gene TRBJ2-3, with 12 bases lining up with TRBD2. Germline trimming cut 3 bases from V and 12 bases from J; bases unmatched to any gene: 4. Germline V CDR1 and CDR2: MDHEN, SYDVKM. The CDR3 sequence is 13 residues long. The CDR3 coding sequence is TGTGCCAGCAGTTTCCTGACTAGCGGGGGCCAGTATTTT. This translates into CASSFLTSGGQYF.

For the CDR3, the DNA is TGTGCCAGCAGTTTTTTGCAGGGACCAAAACTGTTTTTT. This gives the protein CASSFLQGPKLFF. The chain joins TRBV28 to TRBJ1-4; a possible D gene is TRBD1 (5 bases). Deletions cut 3 bases from V and 10 bases from J, with 12 bases between. The CDR3 contains 13 residues. Germline CDR1 and CDR2: MDHEN and SYDVKM.

V and J are TRBV6-5 and TRBJ2-7, with 7 nucleotides matching TRBD2. The V gene's germline CDR1 is MNHEY and CDR2 SVGAGI. This CDR3 is built from 14 residues. The junction had 4 bases not matched to a gene; V was cut back by 2 bases and J by 3 bases. The CDR3 is CASSYRGLNYEQYF. For the CDR3, the DNA is TGTGCCAGCAGTTACCGGGGACTAAACTACGAGCAGTACTTC.

As to this clone: Germline and junction disagree at one end, which may indicate a read error. This sequence joins TRBV7-7 and TRBJ2-7, with D unclear. The CDR3 loop spans 10 amino acids. The germline V gene has CDR1 SSHAT and CDR2 FNYEAQ (reference sequence). The DNA for the CDR3 is TGTGCTAGCAGCTCGTACGAGCAGTACTTC. As protein: CASSSYEQYF.